This T cell receptor (beta chain) was retrieved from a study of T cells in Graves' hyperthyroidism and ophthalmopathy. Trimming took off 1 base at V and 2 bases at J, with 8 bases between the two ends. This CDR3 is built from 14 residues. Looked up from germline, CDR1 is SGHTA and CDR2 is FQGNSA. For ophthalmopathy patients, the Clinical Activity Score was at least 3 and the NOSPECS grade at least 4; duration was under 3 months. Ten or more counts support this clonotype. As yet, its antigen is unknown. General study results and limits: Most thyroid clonotypes expanded above 0.001 appeared in blood too.

RNA transcripts were the template for amplifying TCR beta CDR3 regions. First-round RT-PCR of the TCR CDR3 relied on the HTBI primer set. TCRdb re-analysed the multiplex PCR reads in MiXCR, keeping a single row per CDR3 protein. Of more than 500,000 distinct CDR3 sequences in the sample, 14% to 15% were seen once. V gene TRBV7-2 combines with J gene TRBJ1-2; the D gene is possibly TRBD1 (5 bases). The sequencing sample was made of blood. The receptor comes from a woman aged 40 to 50 with Graves' ophthalmopathy. For the CDR3, the DNA is TGTGCCAGCAGCTTAGGGGACCTAAACTATGGCTACACCTTC. Its protein product is CASSLGDLNYGYTF.